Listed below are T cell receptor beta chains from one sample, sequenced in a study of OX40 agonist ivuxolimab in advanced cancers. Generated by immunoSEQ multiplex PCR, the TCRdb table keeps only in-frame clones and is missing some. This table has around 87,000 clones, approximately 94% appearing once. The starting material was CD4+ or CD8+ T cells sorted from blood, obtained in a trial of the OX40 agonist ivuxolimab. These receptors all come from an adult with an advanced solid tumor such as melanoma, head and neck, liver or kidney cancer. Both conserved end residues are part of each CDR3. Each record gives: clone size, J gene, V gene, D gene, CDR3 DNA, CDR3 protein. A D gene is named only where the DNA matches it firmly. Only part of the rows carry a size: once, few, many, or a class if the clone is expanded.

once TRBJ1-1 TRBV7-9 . TGTGCCAGCAGCTTCAGAGGAGGTGAAGCTTTCTTT CASSFRGGEAFF
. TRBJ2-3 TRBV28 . TGTGCCAGCAGTACCCCCTGGGGGCCCCACACACCCCACACAGATACGCAGTATTTT CASSTPWGPHTPHTDTQYF
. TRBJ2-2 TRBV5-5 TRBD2 TGTGCCAGCAGCTCGGGACTAGCGGGAGGGACACTCGGGGAGCTGTTTTTT CASSSGLAGGTLGELFF
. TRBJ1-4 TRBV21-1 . TGTGCCAGCAGCTTAACGAGAAACCCGCCCGGGACGACAGAAAAACTGTTTTTT CASSLTRNPPGTTEKLFF
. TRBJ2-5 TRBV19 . TGTGCCAGTAGCCCGATTTCCTCGGAGACCCAGTACTTC CASSPISSETQYF
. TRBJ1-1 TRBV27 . TGTGCCAGCAGTCCCACAGGGTCTGAAGCTTTCTTT CASSPTGSEAFF
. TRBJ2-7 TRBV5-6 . TGTGCCAGCAGCGTGCCCTGGGACAACGCCTACGAGCAGTACTTC CASSVPWDNAYEQYF
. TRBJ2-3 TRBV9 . TGTGCCAGCAGCGTAGAGTCAGATACGCAGTATTTT CASSVESDTQYF
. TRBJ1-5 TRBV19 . TGTGCCAGTAGTATATGGGGGGGCGGCAATCAGCCCCAGCATTTT CASSIWGGGNQPQHF
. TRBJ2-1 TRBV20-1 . TGCGCAGGGTTCTACAATGAGCAGTTCTTC CAGFYNEQFF
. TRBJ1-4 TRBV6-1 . TGTGCCAGCAGTGAAGGCAGGGCGTCCTCTGCTGAAAAACTGTTTTTT CASSEGRASSAEKLFF
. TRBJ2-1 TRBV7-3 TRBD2 TGTGCCAGCAGCTTAGTTGCGGGAGCTCTCAATGAGCAGTTCTTC CASSLVAGALNEQFF
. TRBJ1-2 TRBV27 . TGTGCCAGCAGTTTTGGAGCGCAGGGATGGGACGGCTACACCTTC CASSFGAQGWDGYTF